A single sample is the source of the 4 T cell receptor beta chains below, sequenced in a study of CD8 T cells in ankylosing spondylitis. TCRdb reprocessed the 5' RACE reads with MiXCR, giving one entry per CDR3 protein. The sample has 45,000 to 60,000 distinct CDR3 sequences; 6.5% to 9% are singletons. Sequencing was done on a sample of blood, either unsorted or a sorted T cell fraction (not recorded which). These receptors originate from a female donor with ankylosing spondylitis or in good health (not recorded which).

This clonotype was counted many times. V is TRBV5-1 and J is TRBJ1-1; D gene ambiguous. V was clipped by 0 bases and J by 0 bases, with 9 bases between them. The CDR3 has 15 residues. Germline CDR1 is SGHRS and CDR2 is YFSETQ. The CDR3 here is CASSLEAGLNTEAFF. CDR3 coding DNA: TGCGCCAGCAGCTTGGAGGCGGGCTTGAACACTGAAGCTTTCTTT.

This clonotype was seen at least ten times. The gene calls are TRBV20-1 and TRBJ2-1; TRBD1 might be the D (6 bases). The V end was cut by 0 bases, the J end by 4 bases, with 19 bases between. The V gene's germline CDR1 is DFQATT and CDR2 SNEGSKA (reference sequence). The CDR3 contains 17 residues. The CDR3 spells CSARDSSGAIRYNEQFF. The DNA for the CDR3 is TGCAGTGCTAGAGATAGTTCAGGGGCCATCCGATACAATGAGCAGTTCTTC.

Only a few counts were recorded for this clonotype. V is TRBV7-2 and J is TRBJ2-3; D is uncertain. Trimming shortened V by 0 bases and J by 0 bases, and 4 bases separated the two germline ends. Per the germline V gene, CDR1 is SGHTA and CDR2 is FQGNSA. The CDR3 contains 14 residues. CDR3 bases: TGTGCCAGCAGCTTAGCCCCTAGCACAGATACGCAGTATTTT. Protein product: CASSLAPSTDTQYF. The full variable domain, its missing parts supplied by reference TRBV7-2 and TRBJ2-3, is GAGVSQSPSNKVTEKGKDVELRCDPISGHTALYWYRQSLGQGLEFLIYFQGNSAPDKSGLPSDRFSAERTGGSVSTLTIQRTQQEDSAVYLCASSLAPSTDTQYFGPGTRLTVL.

This clonotype was picked up many times. The V and J genes are TRBV29-1 and TRBJ2-3, with TRBD1 as a possible D gene (5 bases). The V gene lost 4 bases and the J gene lost 3 bases, with 17 bases spanning the gap. This CDR3 region has 15 residues. Germline CDR1 and CDR2: SQVTM and ANQGSEA. This CDR3 is CSVVGPGLRTDTQYF. DNA of the CDR3: TGCAGCGTTGTTGGCCCAGGGCTGAGGACAGATACGCAGTATTTT.